This TCR beta chain stems from a study of CD8+ T cells in alopecia areata. Study summary: Percent of scalp involved defined treated patients' severity scores. Overall study results and limits: Especially in alopecia totalis/universalis, lesional scalp showed greater clonality than normal scalp did.

Treatment here: oral pan-JAK inhibitor, 5-10 mg twice daily. Of note for this clone: Its antigen remains unidentified.

RNA was extracted and reverse transcribed into cDNA as the sequencing template. Produced via immunoSEQ multiplex PCR; TCRdb's table is partial and in-frame only. The data show over 250,000 clones, about 60% seen once. Germline loops: CDR1 SNHLY, CDR2 FYNNEI. This CDR3 has 15 amino acids. Trimming shortened V by 1 base and J by 2 bases, and 6 bases separated the two germline ends. The specimen was CD4+ T cells sorted from blood, collected at week 52, from a patient treated with tofacitinib. The chain links TRBV2 to TRBJ2-6, with D perhaps TRBD1 (6 bases). The receptor was isolated from a human donor with alopecia areata. The CDR3 DNA reads as TGTGCCAGCAGTGAAGAGGGGGCTGGGGCCAACGTCCTGACTTTC. Its protein product is CASSEEGAGANVLTF.